This TCR beta chain originates from a study of shared clonotypes between healthy human individuals (dated by TCRdb to the early 2020s). About the study as a whole: The cohort comprised two women and a few men aged 18 to 49 years. Per donor, three plates each were used for CD4 naive and CD4 memory, two for CD8 naive, and one for CD8 memory. Blood TCR repertoires of a handful of healthy adults were deeply sequenced to estimate repertoire size and the extent of clonotype sharing between individuals. Different laboratories and diverse techniques were used to prepare libraries and sequence TCR repertoires, to increase sequencing depth and limit assay-specific biases. Each donor's leukapheresis produced roughly between roughly 0.85 and 9.5 billion PBMCs. The paper as a whole reports these results and caveats: Larger estimated clonotype richness was generally found for naive subsets than for memory subsets. Sampling was limited to blood, and TCR repertoires in tissue likely differ from TCR repertoires in blood. Based on pairwise subsampling, the degree of clonotype sharing among donors was expected to be affected by sequencing depth. Compared with non-shared clonotypes, the clonotypes found in all four sorted-subset donors had higher generation probabilities. The small number of donors limited the genetic and exposure-history diversity represented. Incomplete sequencing was indicated by rarefaction of sorted-subset datasets, despite the large sequencing depth. When four donors were compared, the shared fraction of clonotypes was about 5% for naive CD4, around 4% for naive CD8, roughly 2.5% for memory CD4, and roughly 0.4% for memory CD8.

Using the deep immunoSEQ assay, multiplex PCR amplified TCR CDR3 regions from genomic DNA. Extracted genomic DNA from each cell subset was spread evenly across all wells of several immunoSEQ 96-well plates, with each plate serving as a replicate. For sorted subsets, about 200 ng genomic DNA, equal to 25,000 to 35,000 T cell genomes, was loaded into each replicate PCR. Purified libraries were quantified with a Qubit 3.0 fluorometer, sized on a Bioanalyzer 2100, and re-quantified with the KAPA Library Quantification kit. Every immunoSEQ 96-well plate was sequenced on a separate single-read 150-cycle Illumina NextSeq 550 flow cell. In the paper's pipeline: Because only junctional sequences without quality scores were contained in the immunoSEQ output, filtering matching that applied to full-length reads could not be performed. To assign V/J genes and CDR3, sequences were annotated using PyIR, a Python wrapper for IgBLAST v1.9, with IMGT germline references. Reads were filtered out if the reads had weak V/J assignments (E-value above 1e-6), no CDR3, stop codons, out-of-frame junctions, or ambiguous translated residues. V3J clonotypes were defined as sequences sharing the same inferred V gene, J gene, and CDR3 amino acid sequence. The percentage overlap between two repertoires was calculated by dividing the number of shared unique clonotypes by the size of the smaller repertoire. Richness of each repertoire was evaluated using RTK rarefaction, the Chao1 estimator, and Recon v2.1 estimates of unobserved clonotypes. For all TCRbeta clonotypes obtained by the gDNA method from a handful of donors, generation probabilities were computed with OLGA. Drawn from immuneACCESS, this table holds only the in-frame rearrangements with V and J called that TCRdb kept. Clones are partly lost; checked studies trace under half to an unresolved V gene and leave the rest unexplained. The V and J calls and clone size are taken from that table; D and trimming were inferred from the DNA. In all, the sample holds roughly 1 million clones, and 75% of those were seen once. Approximately 1.5% of the sample rests with the top ten.

The germline V gene encodes CDR1 LNHDA and CDR2 SQIVND (reference sequence). A distance of 17 bases separates the germline ends of V and J, which lose 6 bases and 1 base respectively. Spanning cysteine to phenylalanine, the CDR3 consists of 16 amino acids. The CDR3 DNA has 48 bases and is translated from base 1. Comments on this clone: Its antigen is unknown. Per-base quality was not reported, and no clone a single base away is much larger than it.

The donors were healthy, HIV-negative adults who had no recently reported acute infections or vaccinations. Every donor was a Caucasian adult residing in Nashville, Tennessee, USA. CD4+ T cells were enriched by magnetic negative selection, after which naive cells were positively selected on CD45RA and the negative fraction was taken as the memory subset. Blood was obtained by leukapheresis, after which PBMCs were separated by Ficoll-Histopaque density gradient centrifugation and cryopreserved in liquid nitrogen vapor phase. Analytical flow cytometry was used to check the purity and quantity of each magnetically sorted T cell population. Genomic DNA was isolated from every sorted fraction and measured by UV absorbance on a Nanodrop 2000c.

The sequence joins TRBV19 to TRBJ2-3; no D segment can be confidently identified. This receptor was taken from a man between 18 and 35 years old in good health. Sequencing used memory CD4+ T cells sorted from blood. The cell subset or site label for this specimen denotes: CD45RA-negative fraction. The DNA sequence reads TGTGCCAGTAGCACGAGAGAATTTCTAGGCACAGATACGCAGTATTTT. Its translation is CASSTREFLGTDTQYF.